This TCR beta chain was recorded in a study of OX40 agonist ivuxolimab in advanced cancers. On the study more broadly: Partial responses were observed in three patients, of whom one had hepatocellular carcinoma and two had cutaneous melanoma.

Clones were read by immunoSEQ multiplex PCR, and TCRdb kept only the in-frame ones, dropping some. The repertoire holds about 69,000 clones, with over 75% as singletons. Trimming left V 0 bases short and J 10 bases short, with 11 bases between. The CDR3 is made up of 13 amino acids. CDR1 is MGHRA, CDR2 YSYEKL, per germline. The genes are TRBV4-1 and TRBJ2-3; tentative D call: TRBD1 (6 bases). Specimen: CD4+ or CD8+ T cells sorted from blood, collected in a trial of the OX40 agonist ivuxolimab. The sequence was collected from an adult with an advanced solid tumor such as melanoma, head and neck, liver or kidney cancer. This CDR3 is CASSQERGMAQYF. The CDR3 nucleotides read TGCGCCAGCAGCCAAGAGAGGGGGATGGCGCAGTATTTT.